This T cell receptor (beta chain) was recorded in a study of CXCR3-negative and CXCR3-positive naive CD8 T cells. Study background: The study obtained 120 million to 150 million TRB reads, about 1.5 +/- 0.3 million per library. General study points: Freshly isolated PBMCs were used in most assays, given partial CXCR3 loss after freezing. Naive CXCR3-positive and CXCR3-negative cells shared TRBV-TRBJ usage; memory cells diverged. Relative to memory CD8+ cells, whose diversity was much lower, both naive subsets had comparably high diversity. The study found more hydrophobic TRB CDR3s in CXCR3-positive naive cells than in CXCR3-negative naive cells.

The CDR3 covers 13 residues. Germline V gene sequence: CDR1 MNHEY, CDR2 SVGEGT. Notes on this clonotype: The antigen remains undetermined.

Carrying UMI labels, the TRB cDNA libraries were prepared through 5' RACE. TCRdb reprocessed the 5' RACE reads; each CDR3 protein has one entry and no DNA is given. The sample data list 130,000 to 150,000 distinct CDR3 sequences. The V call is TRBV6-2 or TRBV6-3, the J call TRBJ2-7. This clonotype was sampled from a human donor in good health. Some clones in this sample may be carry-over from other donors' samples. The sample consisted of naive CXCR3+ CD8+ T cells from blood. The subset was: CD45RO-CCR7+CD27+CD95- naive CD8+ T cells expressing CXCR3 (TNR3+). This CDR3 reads CASSYQTVYEQYF.